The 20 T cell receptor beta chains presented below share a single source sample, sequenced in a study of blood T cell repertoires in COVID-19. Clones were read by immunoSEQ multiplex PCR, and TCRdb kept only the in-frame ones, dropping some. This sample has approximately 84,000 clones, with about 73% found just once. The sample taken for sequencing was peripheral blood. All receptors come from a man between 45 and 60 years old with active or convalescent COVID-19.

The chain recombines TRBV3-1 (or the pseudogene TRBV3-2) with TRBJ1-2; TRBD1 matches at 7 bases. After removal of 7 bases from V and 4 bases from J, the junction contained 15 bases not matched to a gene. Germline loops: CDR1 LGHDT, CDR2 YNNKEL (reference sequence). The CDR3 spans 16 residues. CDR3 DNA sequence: TGTGCCAGCAAGTCCGGGCGGGACAGCGGCTCCTATGGCTACACCTTC. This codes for CASKSGRDSGSYGYTF.

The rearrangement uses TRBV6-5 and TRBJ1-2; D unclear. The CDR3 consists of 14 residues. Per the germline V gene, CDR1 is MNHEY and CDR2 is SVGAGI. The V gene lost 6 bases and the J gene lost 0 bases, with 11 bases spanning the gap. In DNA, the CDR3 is TGTGCCAGCAGGTGGACTGGGGCTAACTATGGCTACACCTTC. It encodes CASRWTGANYGYTF.

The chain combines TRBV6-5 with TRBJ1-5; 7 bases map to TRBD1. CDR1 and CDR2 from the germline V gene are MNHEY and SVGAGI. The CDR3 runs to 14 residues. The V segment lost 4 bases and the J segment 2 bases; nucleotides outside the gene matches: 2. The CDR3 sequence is CASSFRGGNQPQHF. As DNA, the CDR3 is TGTGCCAGCAGTTTCAGGGGGGGCAATCAGCCCCAGCATTTT.

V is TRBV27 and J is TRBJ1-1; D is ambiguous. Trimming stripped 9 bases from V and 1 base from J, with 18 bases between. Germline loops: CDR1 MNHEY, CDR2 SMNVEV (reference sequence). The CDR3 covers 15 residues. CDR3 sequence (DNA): TGTGCCAGTCACAAAACCGTTACCGCGAACACTGAAGCTTTCTTT. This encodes CASHKTVTANTEAFF.

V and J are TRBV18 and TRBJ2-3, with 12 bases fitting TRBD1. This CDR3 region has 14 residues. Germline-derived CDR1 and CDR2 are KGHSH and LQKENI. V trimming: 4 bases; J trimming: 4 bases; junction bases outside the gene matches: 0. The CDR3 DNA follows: TGTGCCAGCTCACGGGACAGGGGGCCAGATACGCAGTATTTT. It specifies CASSRDRGPDTQYF.

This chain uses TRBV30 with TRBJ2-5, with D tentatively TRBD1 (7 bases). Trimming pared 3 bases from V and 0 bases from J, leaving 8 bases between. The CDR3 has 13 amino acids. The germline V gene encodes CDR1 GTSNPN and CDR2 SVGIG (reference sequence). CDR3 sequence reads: CAWSRGDQETQYF. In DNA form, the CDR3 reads TGTGCCTGGAGCAGGGGGGACCAAGAGACCCAGTACTTC.

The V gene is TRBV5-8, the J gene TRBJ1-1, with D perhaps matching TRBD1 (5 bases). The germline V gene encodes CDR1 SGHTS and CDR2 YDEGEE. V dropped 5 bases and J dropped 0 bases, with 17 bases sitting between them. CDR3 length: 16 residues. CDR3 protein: CASRSIYGGMNTEAFF. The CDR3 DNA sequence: TGTGCCAGCAGATCCATCTATGGGGGGATGAACACTGAAGCTTTCTTT.

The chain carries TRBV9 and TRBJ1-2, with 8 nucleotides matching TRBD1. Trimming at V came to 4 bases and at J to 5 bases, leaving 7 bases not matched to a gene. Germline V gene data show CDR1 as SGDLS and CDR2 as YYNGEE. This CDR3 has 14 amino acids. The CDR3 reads CASSRDRQGYGYTF. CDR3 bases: TGTGCCAGCAGCCGGGACAGGCAGGGGTATGGCTACACCTTC.

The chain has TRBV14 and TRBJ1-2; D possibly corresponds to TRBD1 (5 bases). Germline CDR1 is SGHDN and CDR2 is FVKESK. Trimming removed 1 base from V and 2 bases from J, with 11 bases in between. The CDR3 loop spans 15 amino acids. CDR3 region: CASSQVSGWNYGYTF. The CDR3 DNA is TGTGCCAGCAGCCAAGTCTCAGGGTGGAACTATGGCTACACCTTC.

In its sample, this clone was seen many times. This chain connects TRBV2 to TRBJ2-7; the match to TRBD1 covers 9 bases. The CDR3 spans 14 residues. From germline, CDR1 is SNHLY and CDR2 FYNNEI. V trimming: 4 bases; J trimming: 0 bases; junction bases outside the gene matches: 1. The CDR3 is CASSGQGGSYEQYF. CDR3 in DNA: TGTGCCAGCAGTGGACAGGGGGGCTCCTACGAGCAGTACTTC.

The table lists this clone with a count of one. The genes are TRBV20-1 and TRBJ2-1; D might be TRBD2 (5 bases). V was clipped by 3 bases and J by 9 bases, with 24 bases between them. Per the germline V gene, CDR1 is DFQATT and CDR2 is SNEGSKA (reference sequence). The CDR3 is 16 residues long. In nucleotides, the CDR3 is TGCAGTGCTAGTCCGGCGGGCCTAGGCACGGGTGGTGAGCAGTTCTTC. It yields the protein CSASPAGLGTGGEQFF.

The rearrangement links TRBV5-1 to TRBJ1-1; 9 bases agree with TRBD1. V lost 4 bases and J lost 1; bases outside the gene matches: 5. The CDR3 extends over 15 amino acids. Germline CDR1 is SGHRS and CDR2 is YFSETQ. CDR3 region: CASSVMTGGNTEAFF. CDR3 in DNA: TGCGCCAGCAGCGTAATGACAGGGGGGAACACTGAAGCTTTCTTT.

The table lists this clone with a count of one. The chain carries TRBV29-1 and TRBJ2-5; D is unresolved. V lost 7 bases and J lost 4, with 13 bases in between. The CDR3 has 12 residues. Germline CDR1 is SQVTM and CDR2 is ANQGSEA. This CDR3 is CSASVSGETQYF. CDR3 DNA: TGCAGCGCAAGCGTATCCGGAGAGACCCAGTACTTC.

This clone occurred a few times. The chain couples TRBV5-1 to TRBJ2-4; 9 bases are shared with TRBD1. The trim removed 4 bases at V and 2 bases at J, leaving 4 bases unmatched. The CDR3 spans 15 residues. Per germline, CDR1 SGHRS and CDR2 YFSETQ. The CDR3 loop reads CASSPGTGTKNIQYF. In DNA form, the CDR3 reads TGCGCCAGCAGCCCCGGGACAGGGACCAAAAACATTCAGTACTTC.

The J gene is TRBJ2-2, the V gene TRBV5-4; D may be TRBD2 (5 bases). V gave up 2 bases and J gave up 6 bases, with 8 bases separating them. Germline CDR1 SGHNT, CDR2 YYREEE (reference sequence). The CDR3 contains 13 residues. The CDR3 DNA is TGTGCCAGCAGCTTAGGAGGACCCGGGGAGCTGTTTTTT. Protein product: CASSLGGPGELFF.

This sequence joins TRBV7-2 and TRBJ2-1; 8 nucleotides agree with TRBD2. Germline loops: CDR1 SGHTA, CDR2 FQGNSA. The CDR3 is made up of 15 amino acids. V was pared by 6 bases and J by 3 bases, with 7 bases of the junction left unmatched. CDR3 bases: TGTGCCAGCAGTCAGCGGGGGTCCGGCTACAATGAGCAGTTCTTC. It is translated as CASSQRGSGYNEQFF.

This chain's CDR3 is CASSLSPGTEAFF. CDR3 bases: TGTGCCAGCAGTTTATCTCCGGGCACTGAAGCTTTCTTT. The genes are TRBV27 and TRBJ1-1; D gene uncertain. Germline V lookup: CDR1 MNHEY, CDR2 SMNVEV (reference sequence). CDR3 length equals 13 residues. The V end was cut by 0 bases, the J end by 4 bases, with 6 bases between.

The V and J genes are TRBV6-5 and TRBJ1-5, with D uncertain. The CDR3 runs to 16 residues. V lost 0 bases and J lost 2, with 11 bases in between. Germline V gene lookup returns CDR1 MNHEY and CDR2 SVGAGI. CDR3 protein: CASSYSGRRGNQPQHF. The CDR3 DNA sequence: TGTGCCAGCAGTTACTCCGGCCGGAGGGGCAATCAGCCCCAGCATTTT.

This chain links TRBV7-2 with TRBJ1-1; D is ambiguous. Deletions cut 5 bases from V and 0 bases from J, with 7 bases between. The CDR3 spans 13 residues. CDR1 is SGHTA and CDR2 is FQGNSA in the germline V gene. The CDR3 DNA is TGTGCCAGCAGCGCCAACATGAACACTGAAGCTTTCTTT. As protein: CASSANMNTEAFF.

The chain's CDR3 is CASGLRGTGDGETQYF. The CDR3, as DNA: TGTGCTAGTGGTTTGAGGGGGACAGGGGACGGAGAGACCCAGTACTTC. This chain joins TRBV12-5 and TRBJ2-5; 10 bases line up with TRBD1. The CDR3 has 16 residues. V shed 2 bases and J 4 bases; nucleotides not matched to a gene: 7. In germline, CDR1 is LGHNT, CDR2 FRNRAP.